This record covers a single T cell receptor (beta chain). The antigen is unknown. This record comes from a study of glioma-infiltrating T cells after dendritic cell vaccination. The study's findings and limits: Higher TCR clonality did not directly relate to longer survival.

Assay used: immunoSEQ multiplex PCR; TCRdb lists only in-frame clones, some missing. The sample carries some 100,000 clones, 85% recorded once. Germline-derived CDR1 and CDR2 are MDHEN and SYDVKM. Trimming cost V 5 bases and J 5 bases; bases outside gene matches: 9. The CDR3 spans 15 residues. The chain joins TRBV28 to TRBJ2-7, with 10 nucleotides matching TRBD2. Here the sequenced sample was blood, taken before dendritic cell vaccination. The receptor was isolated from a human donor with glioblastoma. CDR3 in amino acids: CASSLPGLASNEQYF. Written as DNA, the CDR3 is TGTGCCAGCAGTCTCCCGGGACTAGCGAGTAACGAGCAGTACTTC.